Shown below are 23 T cell receptor beta chains from a single sample sequenced in a study of T cell responses to AZD1222 COVID-19 vaccine. Assay: immunoSEQ multiplex PCR; the TCRdb copy retains only in-frame clones and omits some. The table lists tens of thousands of clones, approximately 88% of them singletons. This sample comprised peripheral blood, obtained 28 days after the second AZD1222 dose. The receptors derive from an adult who received the AZD1222 COVID-19 vaccine.

V usage is TRBV24-1 and J usage is TRBJ2-3, with 7 positions matching TRBD1. V was pared by 7 bases and J by 2 bases, with 5 bases of the junction left unmatched. Germline-derived CDR1 and CDR2 are KGHDR and SFDVKD. The CDR3 runs to 14 residues. In DNA, the CDR3 is TGTGCCACCAGCCTACAGGGGATCACAGATACGCAGTATTTT. Translation gives CATSLQGITDTQYF.

The chain joins TRBV6-1 to TRBJ1-6, with 9 bases fitting TRBD1. Germline V lookup: CDR1 MNHNS, CDR2 SASEGT. V trimming: 3 bases; J trimming: 0 bases; junction bases outside the gene matches: 3. The CDR3 runs to 17 residues. Here the CDR3 reads CASSDPTGGSYNSPLHF. The CDR3 nucleotides read TGTGCCAGCAGTGATCCGACAGGGGGCTCCTATAATTCACCCCTCCACTTT.

The genes are TRBV28 and TRBJ2-1; 9 nucleotides line up with TRBD2. This CDR3 contains 15 residues. The V gene end was trimmed by 7 bases and the J gene end by 6 bases; junction bases not matched to a gene: 10. CDR1 and CDR2 (germline): MDHEN, SYDVKM. The CDR3 region has the DNA TGTGCCAGCAACCGGGGGGCTAGCGGGGCCAATGAGCAGTTCTTC. This codes for CASNRGASGANEQFF.

The chain is built from TRBV7-2 and TRBJ1-6; 8 bases line up with TRBD1. The V gene's germline CDR1 is SGHTA and CDR2 FQGNSA. This CDR3 is 14 amino acids long. Germline trimming cut 10 bases from V and 8 bases from J; bases unmatched to any gene: 10. CDR3 coding DNA: TGTGCCACCAGACAGGGGAGTGGAGATTCACCCCTCCACTTT. This encodes CATRQGSGDSPLHF.

V usage is TRBV6-5 and J usage is TRBJ2-1; D may be TRBD1 or TRBD2 (6 bases each). CDR1 is MNHEY and CDR2 is SVGAGI in the germline V gene. The CDR3 extends over 11 amino acids. V lost 5 bases to trimming and J lost 10 bases, with 9 bases between them. The CDR3 loop reads CASSRGPEQFF. The CDR3 DNA follows: TGTGCCAGCAGTCGGGGGCCGGAGCAGTTCTTC.

The chain is built from TRBV7-2 and TRBJ2-7; the D gene is possibly TRBD2 (6 bases). This CDR3 has 14 amino acids. Germline-derived CDR1 and CDR2 are SGHTA and FQGNSA. Trimming took 1 base from V and 3 from J, leaving 10 bases between them. In nucleotides, the CDR3 is TGTGCCAGCAGCTTAGGCGGGGAAGTCTACGAGCAGTACTTC. This codes for CASSLGGEVYEQYF.

The V call is TRBV6-5, the J call TRBJ2-3; a possible D gene is TRBD2 (5 bases). The germline V gene has CDR1 MNHEY and CDR2 SVGAGI. The CDR3 has 14 amino acids. Trimming took off 0 bases at V and 2 bases at J, with 6 bases between the two ends. The CDR3 loop is CASSYSEDTDTQYF. CDR3 in DNA: TGTGCCAGCAGTTACTCGGAGGACACAGATACGCAGTATTTT.

The gene calls are TRBV6-2 or TRBV6-3 and TRBJ2-1, with D maybe TRBD1 (8 bases). Germline lookup yields CDR1 MNHEY and CDR2 SVGEGT. The CDR3 has 14 amino acids. The V and J ends lost 5 bases and 6 bases respectively, with 14 bases between them. CDR3 DNA: TGTGCCAGCAGTCCAACAGGGGGGGTCAATGAGCAGTTCTTC. As protein: CASSPTGGVNEQFF.

The chain carries TRBV27 and TRBJ2-1; 11 nucleotides line up with TRBD2. The CDR3 length is 18 residues. The germline V gene has CDR1 MNHEY and CDR2 SMNVEV (reference sequence). V gave up 5 bases and J gave up 3 bases; unmatched junction bases: 12. In nucleotides, the CDR3 is TGTGCCAGCAGTCATACCTATCTAACTAGCGGGGGCTACAATGAGCAGTTCTTC. This codes for CASSHTYLTSGGYNEQFF.

V usage is TRBV7-2 and J usage is TRBJ2-2; a weak D match, TRBD1 (5 bases). CDR1 SGHTA and CDR2 FQGNSA come from the germline V gene. V lost 2 bases and J lost 6, with 10 bases in between. This CDR3 region has 14 residues. DNA for the CDR3: TGTGCCAGCAGCTTATACGACAGCGCCGGGGAGCTGTTTTTT. Amino acid sequence: CASSLYDSAGELFF. The complete variable domain, with remaining parts taken from reference TRBV7-2 and TRBJ2-2, reads GAGVSQSPSNKVTEKGKDVELRCDPISGHTALYWYRQSLGQGLEFLIYFQGNSAPDKSGLPSDRFSAERTGGSVSTLTIQRTQQEDSAVYLCASSLYDSAGELFFGEGSRLTVL.

The CDR3 loop is CASSLAGDIAPNSPLHF. CDR3 DNA: TGTGCCAGCAGCTTAGCAGGGGATATCGCCCCAAATTCACCCCTCCACTTT. The chain recombines TRBV7-2 with TRBJ1-6; possibly TRBD1 for D (5 bases). Trimming left V 0 bases short and J 7 bases short, with 16 bases between. CDR1 is SGHTA, CDR2 FQGNSA, per germline. The length of the CDR3 is 17 residues.

This clone was counted only a few times. This chain uses TRBV29-1 with TRBJ1-1; the D gene is possibly TRBD1 (5 bases). V was shortened by 4 bases and J by 1 base, with 19 bases between the two germline ends. From germline, CDR1 is SQVTM and CDR2 ANQGSEA. The CDR3 is 16 amino acids. CDR3 region: CSVGGPLDTRNTEAFF. The CDR3 DNA reads TGCAGCGTTGGGGGACCCTTGGACACACGGAACACTGAAGCTTTCTTT.

This clone has only one observation. The chain employs TRBV11-2 and TRBJ1-5, with no clear D. Trimming left V 2 bases short and J 0 bases short, with 5 bases between. The CDR3 runs 14 residues. Germline V lookup: CDR1 SGHAT, CDR2 FQNNGV. The CDR3 DNA is TGTGCCAGCAGCTTATATCGTAGCAATCAGCCCCAGCATTTT. It specifies CASSLYRSNQPQHF.

The genes are TRBV5-8 and TRBJ2-5; D is possibly TRBD1 (6 bases). Germline V lookup: CDR1 SGHTS, CDR2 YDEGEE. Trimming stripped 4 bases from V and 5 bases from J, with 12 bases between. The CDR3 spans 13 residues. In nucleotides, the CDR3 is TGTGCCAGCAGCACGACAGGTGCGGAGACCCAGTACTTC. Amino acid sequence: CASSTTGAETQYF.

The chain has TRBV4-3 and TRBJ2-1; 12 nucleotides line up with TRBD2. Germline values: CDR1 LGHNA, CDR2 YSLEER. The J segment lost 3 bases and the V segment lost 1 base, leaving 1 base of the junction unmatched. This CDR3 is built from 16 residues. The DNA of the CDR3 is TGCGCCAGCAGCCAAGCACTAGCGGGGGGCTACAATGAGCAGTTCTTC. This sequence encodes CASSQALAGGYNEQFF.

This chain joins TRBV19 and TRBJ1-2; D is possibly TRBD1 (5 bases). With 3 bases removed from V and 0 bases from J, the gap between germline ends came to 8 bases. CDR1 LNHDA and CDR2 SQIVND come from the germline V gene (reference sequence). The CDR3 spans 14 residues. CDR3: CASSMTATNYGYTF. CDR3 coding DNA: TGTGCCAGTAGTATGACAGCAACTAACTATGGCTACACCTTC.

This clone is a singleton in its sample. The J gene is TRBJ1-1, the V gene TRBV7-9, with TRBD1 matching 9 bases. With V trimmed by 4 bases and J by 6 bases, 6 bases remained unmatched. The CDR3 is 14 amino acids. Germline lookup yields CDR1 SEHNR and CDR2 FQNEAQ (reference sequence). DNA of the CDR3: TGTGCCAGCAGCTCCTGGGACAGGGCCCCTGAAGCTTTCTTT. This translates into CASSSWDRAPEAFF.

The chain links TRBV27 to TRBJ1-1; 7 bases align to TRBD1. This CDR3 spans 14 amino acids. Germline CDR1 and CDR2: MNHEY and SMNVEV (reference sequence). After removal of 2 bases from V and 4 bases from J, the junction contained 4 bases not matched to a gene. The DNA for the CDR3 is TGTGCCAGCAGTTTACGCCGACAGGGCACTGAAGCTTTCTTT. It encodes CASSLRRQGTEAFF.

The genes are TRBV3-1 (or the pseudogene TRBV3-2) and TRBJ2-5; D gene ambiguous. V gave up 4 bases and J gave up 5 bases, with 8 bases separating them. In germline, CDR1 is LGHDT, CDR2 YNNKEL (reference sequence). CDR3 length: 12 amino acids. DNA of the CDR3: TGTGCCAGCAGCCTCGTAGGTGAGACCCAGTACTTC. This gives the protein CASSLVGETQYF.

CDR3: CASSQPGTEGYTF. The CDR3 DNA reads TGTGCCAGCAGCCAACCCGGGACGGAAGGCTACACCTTC. The V and J genes are TRBV3-1 (or the pseudogene TRBV3-2) and TRBJ1-2; D possibly corresponds to TRBD1 (5 bases). Germline CDR1 and CDR2: LGHDT and YNNKEL (reference sequence). The V end lost 2 bases, the J end lost 8 bases, and 12 bases lay between the germline ends. This CDR3 spans 13 amino acids.

This chain joins TRBV2 and TRBJ2-1; 7 bases fit TRBD1. V was clipped by 6 bases and J by 4 bases; unmatched bases: 6. The CDR3 is 14 residues long. Per the germline V gene, CDR1 is SNHLY and CDR2 is FYNNEI. As DNA, the CDR3 is TGTGCCAGCAGACAGGGGATCGTTTACAATGAGCAGTTCTTC. Protein sequence: CASRQGIVYNEQFF. The whole variable domain, remainder taken from reference TRBV2 and TRBJ2-1, is EPEVTQTPSHQVTQMGQEVILRCVPISNHLYFYWYRQILGQKVEFLVSFYNNEISEKSEIFDDQFSVERPDGSNFTLKIRSTKLEDSAMYFCASRQGIVYNEQFFGPGTRLTVL.

V and J are TRBV5-1 and TRBJ2-2, with D possibly matching TRBD2 (5 bases). This CDR3 region has 16 residues. V lost 0 bases, J lost 2 bases, and 11 bases lay in between. Germline V gives CDR1 SGHRS, CDR2 YFSETQ. The CDR3 region has the DNA TGCGCCAGCAGCTTGGCCCCGGGATCTAACACCGGGGAGCTGTTTTTT. Residues: CASSLAPGSNTGELFF.

The rearrangement joins TRBV5-4 to TRBJ1-1, with 8 bases identical to TRBD1. Per the germline V gene, CDR1 is SGHNT and CDR2 is YYREEE (reference sequence). CDR3 length: 13 amino acids. The ends lost 4 bases at V and 10 bases at J; junction bases unmatched: 9. The CDR3 protein is CASSILPGTGAFF. Written as DNA, the CDR3 is TGTGCCAGCAGCATTTTACCCGGGACAGGAGCTTTCTTT. Drawing the rest from reference TRBV5-4 and TRBJ1-1, the complete variable domain is ETGVTQSPTHLIKTRGQQVTLRCSSQSGHNTVSWYQQALGQGPQFIFQYYREEENGRGNFPPRFSGLQFPNYSSELNVNALELDDSALYLCASSILPGTGAFFGQGTRLTVV.